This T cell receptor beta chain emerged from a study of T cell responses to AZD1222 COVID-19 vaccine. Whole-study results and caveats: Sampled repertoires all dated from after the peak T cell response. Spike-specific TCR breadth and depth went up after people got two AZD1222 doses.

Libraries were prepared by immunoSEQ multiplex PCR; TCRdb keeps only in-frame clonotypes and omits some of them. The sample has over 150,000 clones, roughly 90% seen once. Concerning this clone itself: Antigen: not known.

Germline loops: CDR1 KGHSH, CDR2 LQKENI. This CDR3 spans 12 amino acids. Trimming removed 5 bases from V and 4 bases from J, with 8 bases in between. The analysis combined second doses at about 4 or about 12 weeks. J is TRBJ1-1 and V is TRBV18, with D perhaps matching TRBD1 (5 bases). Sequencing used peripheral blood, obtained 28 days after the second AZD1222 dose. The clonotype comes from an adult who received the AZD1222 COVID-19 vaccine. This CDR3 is CASSTGTTEAFF. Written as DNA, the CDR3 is TGTGCCAGCTCAACCGGGACCACTGAAGCTTTCTTT.